This T cell receptor (beta chain) was captured in a study of CD8 T cells in Susac syndrome. The sequenced target, TCR beta, came from blood CD8+ and CD4+ T cells. Reverse transcription used roughly 0.45 to 1 ug RNA and random hexamers. TCRdb redid the calling of the immunoSEQ multiplex PCR reads with MiXCR, one entry per CDR3 protein. The sample contains 100,000 to 150,000 distinct CDR3 sequences, approximately 93% of which appear only once. The sequenced sample was CD8+ T cells from PBMCs. This TCR came from a human donor with multiple sclerosis.

In DNA, the CDR3 is TGTGCCAGTAGCGAATACTTTGGACAGGGCGACTATGGCTACACCTTC. Amino acids: CASSEYFGQGDYGYTF. V is TRBV19 and J is TRBJ1-2, with 8 bases aligning to TRBD1. Germline V gene sequence: CDR1 LNHDA, CDR2 SQIVND (reference sequence). The CDR3 sequence is 16 residues long. J gave up 3 bases and V 6 bases, and 12 bases lay outside the gene matches.